Shown below are 17 T cell receptor beta chains from a single sample sequenced in a study of blood T cell repertoires in COVID-19. Sequenced by immunoSEQ multiplex PCR; TCRdb stores in-frame clones only, minus some. The sample consists of about 250,000 clones, about nine tenths of them appearing once. The sample was peripheral blood. The receptors originated from a woman aged 25 to 39 with COVID-19, enrolled during active disease.

This clone turned up a few times. The V gene is TRBV25-1, the J gene TRBJ1-1, with D perhaps matching TRBD1 (5 bases). The CDR3 spans 11 residues. V lost 8 bases, J lost 7 bases, and 11 bases lay in between. Germline CDR1 and CDR2: MGHDK and SYGVNS. For the CDR3, the DNA is TGTGCCAGCGGGGGGGACCTTGAAGCTTTCTTT. Amino acid sequence: CASGGDLEAFF.

This clone is a singleton in its sample. This chain joins TRBV7-2 and TRBJ2-2; D call uncertain. The CDR3 consists of 17 residues. The germline gives CDR1 SGHTA, CDR2 FQGNSA. Trimming pared 7 bases from V and 8 bases from J, leaving 26 bases between. The CDR3 reads CASNQITADSIFGELFF. CDR3 sequence (DNA): TGTGCCAGCAACCAAATAACCGCCGACTCTATTTTTGGGGAGCTGTTTTTT.

The V and J genes are TRBV19 and TRBJ2-7; possibly TRBD1 for D (5 bases). Deletions cut 7 bases from V and 2 bases from J, with 15 bases between. The CDR3 loop spans 14 amino acids. CDR1 LNHDA and CDR2 SQIVND come from the germline V gene (reference sequence). The DNA of the CDR3 is TGTGCCAGTAATCGAAGCCCCAGGGCCTACGAGCAGTACTTC. Amino acid sequence: CASNRSPRAYEQYF.

The chain is built from TRBV24-1 and TRBJ2-3; a weak D match, TRBD1 (6 bases). Trimming removed 7 bases from V and 0 bases from J, with 7 bases in between. In germline, CDR1 is KGHDR, CDR2 SFDVKD. The CDR3 runs to 13 residues. The DNA of the CDR3 is TGTGCCACCAGGACAGGTAGCACAGATACGCAGTATTTT. Translated, it gives CATRTGSTDTQYF.

The chain couples TRBV28 to TRBJ2-3, with 15 bases matching TRBD2. CDR3 length: 20 amino acids. J was trimmed by 2 bases and V by 2 bases; bases with no gene match: 11. Germline V CDR1 and CDR2: MDHEN, SYDVKM. As DNA, the CDR3 is TGTGCCAGCAGTTTACAGGGACTAGCGGGAGGAAGTTCATACACAGATACGCAGTATTTT. It specifies CASSLQGLAGGSSYTDTQYF.

This chain links TRBV5-6 with TRBJ1-4; D is uncertain. V lost 0 bases, J lost 4 bases, and 10 bases lay in between. The CDR3 consists of 15 residues. Per the germline V gene, CDR1 is SGHDT and CDR2 is YYEEEE. In nucleotides, the CDR3 is TGTGCCAGCAGCTTGGGGAGCATGGGTAATGAAAAACTGTTTTTT. It specifies CASSLGSMGNEKLFF.

The chain has TRBV6-5 and TRBJ1-1, with D unresolved. V gave up 6 bases and J gave up 2 bases, with 16 bases separating them. The CDR3 has 15 residues. The V gene's germline CDR1 is MNHEY and CDR2 SVGAGI. CDR3 sequence: CASSRGWDGNTEAFF. The CDR3, as DNA: TGTGCCAGCAGCCGGGGATGGGATGGAAACACTGAAGCTTTCTTT.

The rearrangement joins TRBV28 to TRBJ1-5; TRBD1 agrees at 11 bases. This CDR3 comprises 15 residues. Germline-derived CDR1 and CDR2 are MDHEN and SYDVKM. V shed 4 bases, J shed 6 bases, and the junction held 5 bases outside the gene matches. The CDR3 loop is CASSSSGTGGQPQHF. The DNA of the CDR3 is TGTGCCAGCAGTTCGTCCGGGACAGGGGGTCAGCCCCAGCATTTT.

The gene calls are TRBV7-2 and TRBJ2-1; D is ambiguous. This CDR3 comprises 14 residues. V was clipped by 1 base and J by 7 bases, with 11 bases between them. CDR1 SGHTA and CDR2 FQGNSA come from the germline V gene. DNA of the CDR3: TGTGCCAGCAGCTTAGGGAGTGTGAGGAATGAGCAGTTCTTC. This encodes CASSLGSVRNEQFF. Variable domain in full (rest from reference TRBV7-2 and TRBJ2-1): GAGVSQSPSNKVTEKGKDVELRCDPISGHTALYWYRQSLGQGLEFLIYFQGNSAPDKSGLPSDRFSAERTGGSVSTLTIQRTQQEDSAVYLCASSLGSVRNEQFFGPGTRLTVL.

The chain links TRBV18 to TRBJ2-2, with unresolved D. The CDR3 runs 14 residues. From germline, CDR1 is KGHSH and CDR2 LQKENI. V shed 5 bases and J shed 4 bases, with 11 bases lying between them. The CDR3: CASSGDTSTGELFF. CDR3 nucleotides: TGTGCCAGCTCAGGCGACACCAGCACCGGGGAGCTGTTTTTT. Complete variable domain (other parts from reference TRBV18 and TRBJ2-2): NAGVMQNPRHLVRRRGQEARLRCSPMKGHSHVYWYRQLPEEGLKFMVYLQKENIIDESGMPKERFSAEFPKEGPSILRIQQVVRGDSAAYFCASSGDTSTGELFFGEGSRLTVL.

The J gene is TRBJ2-2, the V gene TRBV13, with D tentatively TRBD1 (5 bases). V lost 5 bases and J lost 4, with 11 bases in between. Looked up from germline, CDR1 is PRHDT and CDR2 is FYEKMQ (reference sequence). The CDR3 sequence is 14 residues long. The CDR3 sequence: CASSPGRGTGELFF. The CDR3 DNA is TGTGCCAGCAGCCCCGGAAGGGGCACCGGGGAGCTGTTTTTT.

J is TRBJ2-1 and V is TRBV7-9; D perhaps matches TRBD2 (6 bases). Germline CDR1 reads SEHNR; CDR2 reads FQNEAQ (reference sequence). Trimming left V 5 bases short and J 4 bases short, with 18 bases between. The CDR3 loop spans 16 amino acids. This CDR3 is CASSPGSSGFYNEQFF. CDR3 sequence (DNA): TGTGCCAGCAGCCCCGGATCGAGCGGGTTTTACAATGAGCAGTTCTTC.

The chain joins TRBV5-1 to TRBJ2-1, with 7 positions matching TRBD2. The V segment lost 3 bases and the J segment 4 bases; nucleotides outside the gene matches: 7. Per germline, CDR1 SGHRS and CDR2 YFSETQ. The CDR3 runs to 15 residues. As DNA, the CDR3 is TGCGCCAGCAGCTGGGGCGGGAGTTCATACAATGAGCAGTTCTTC. Its translation is CASSWGGSSYNEQFF.

The rearrangement uses TRBV10-3 and TRBJ1-2, with TRBD1 matching over 12 bases. Germline assignment: CDR1 ENHRY and CDR2 SYGVKD. With 3 bases clipped from V and 6 bases from J, the junction kept 5 bases outside the gene matches. The CDR3 length is 15 residues. The CDR3 loop is CAISEGTGGANGYTF. CDR3 nucleotides: TGTGCCATCAGTGAAGGGACAGGGGGCGCTAATGGCTACACCTTC.

The chain links TRBV2 to TRBJ2-5, with D possibly matching TRBD2 (7 bases). The germline CDR1 and CDR2 sequences are SNHLY and FYNNEI. The CDR3 contains 14 residues. The CDR3 loop reads CAYRGAWGKETQYF. DNA of the CDR3: TGTGCATACCGGGGGGCGTGGGGAAAAGAGACCCAGTACTTC.

The chain links TRBV4-3 to TRBJ2-3, with D hard to call. Trimming removed 2 bases from V and 3 bases from J, with 6 bases in between. The CDR3 has 13 residues. From germline, CDR1 is LGHNA and CDR2 YSLEER. CDR3 coding DNA: TGCGCCAGCAGCCAACAAACTACAGATACGCAGTATTTT. Residues: CASSQQTTDTQYF.

This chain joins TRBV6-2 or TRBV6-3 and TRBJ2-3, with 8 bases identical to TRBD1. The CDR3 is 14 residues long. CDR1 MNHEY and CDR2 SVGEGT come from the germline V gene. J gave up 4 bases and V 5 bases, and 5 bases lay outside the gene matches. CDR3 sequence: CASSDRGKSDTQYF. The CDR3 DNA is TGTGCCAGCAGTGACAGGGGCAAGTCAGATACGCAGTATTTT.